This is a list of T cell receptor beta chains from one sample in a study of CD8+ T cells in alopecia areata. Libraries were prepared by immunoSEQ multiplex PCR; TCRdb keeps only in-frame clonotypes and omits some of them. Of nearly 110,000 clones listed, 84% are singletons. The sample consisted of CD8+ T cells sorted from blood, taken at week 24, from a patient treated with tofacitinib. Receptors originate from a human donor with alopecia areata. Each CDR3 is given without its conserved first and last residue.

v_gene,j_gene,CDR3aa
TRBV7-8,TRBJ2-2,ASGSGTGDIGELF
TRBV7-8,TRBJ2-6,ASSFGPAGANVLT
TRBV7-9,TRBJ2-6,ASTSSSGANVLT
TRBV4-3,TRBJ1-4,ASSQAVNHRSTNEKLF
TRBV4-3,TRBJ1-4,ASSQRDGATNEKLF
TRBV5-1,TRBJ2-3,ASSPGIAGTDTQY
TRBV7-9,TRBJ2-1,ASSPKNPIAGERYNEQF
TRBV27,TRBJ2-5,ASKLVGGETQY
TRBV6-5,TRBJ1-1,ASSYPGLHTEAF
TRBV30,TRBJ2-3,AWSRGTGASTDTQY
TRBV4-3,TRBJ2-7,ASSQVREYEQY
TRBV6-6,TRBJ2-3,ASKGTVTDTQY
TRBV7-9,TRBJ2-1,ASSLPGTDNEQF
TRBV6-6,TRBJ2-1,ASSPSREFRSEQF
TRBV2,TRBJ2-4,ASGGGLNIQY
TRBV7-2,TRBJ2-5,AGSLPPQETQY
TRBV2,TRBJ2-1,ASSPGQNSYNEQF
TRBV29-1,TRBJ2-2,SGDVLNTGELF
TRBV10-2,TRBJ1-5,ASNTGVQPQH
TRBV4-1,TRBJ2-5,ASSQVSPQETQY
TRBV10-3,TRBJ2-7,AIKTGTGRSYEQY
TRBV27,TRBJ2-3,ASSLTFPLAGDTDTQY
TRBV13,TRBJ2-3,ASSSLTDTQY
TRBV7-9,TRBJ2-5,ASSTPGISRQETQY
TRBV27,TRBJ2-1,ASSFLDSPPHNEQF
TRBV4-1,TRBJ1-5,ASSQGTDSNQPQH
TRBV29-1,TRBJ2-5,SVESYVWEYETQY
TRBV4-3,TRBJ2-3,ASSQEESSDTQY
TRBV4-3,TRBJ2-1,ASSLQWEPSTYNEQF
TRBV5-5,TRBJ2-2,ASLLHQNTGELF
TRBV13,TRBJ2-7,ATGQGTYEQY
TRBV25-1,-,ASSDLGGYEQY
TRBV7-9,TRBJ1-1,ASSFTEAF
TRBV30,TRBJ2-1,AWSVHPSRGVYNEQF
TRBV13,TRBJ2-5,ASSSGQGVRETQY